One and the same sample provided the 11 T cell receptor beta chains below, sequenced in a study of blood T cells in healthy people across ages. Primers used in a second PCR of roughly 6 to 11 cycles were a sample-barcoded 5' primer and a J-beta primer mix. Each CDR3 protein gets one entry after TCRdb re-called the 5' RACE reads with MiXCR. The sample lists around 2 million distinct CDR3 sequences; about two fifths were seen once. The sequencing input was blood. Receptors were obtained from a human donor in good health.

The chain joins TRBV12-3 or TRBV12-4 to TRBJ2-7, with TRBD1 matching over 9 bases. The trim removed 6 bases at V and 12 bases at J, leaving 12 bases unmatched. The CDR3 sequence is 13 residues long. CDR3 nucleotide sequence: TGTGCCAGCAGCCAACTCCCGGACAGGGGTGTGTACTTC. Its translation: CASSQLPDRGVYF.

The chain combines TRBV4-3 with TRBJ1-2, with 9 bases fitting TRBD1. Germline V CDR1 and CDR2: LGHNA, YSLEER. The CDR3 has 13 amino acids. The V and J ends lost 3 bases and 10 bases, in that order; junction bases with no gene match: 6. CDR3: CASSHNTQGAYTF. Here the CDR3 DNA reads TGCGCCAGCAGCCATAACACACAGGGGGCCTACACCTTC.

As concerns this clonotype: The junction departs from the called germline gene at one end, perhaps through a read error. The rearrangement joins TRBV7-2 to TRBJ2-1, with 11 bases fitting TRBD2. The CDR3 is 15 residues long. Germline CDR1 and CDR2: SGHTA and FQGNSA. CDR3 region: CASSLGLAVGNGQFF. The DNA of the CDR3 is TGTGCCAGCAGCTTGGGACTAGCGGTTGGGAATGGGCAGTTCTTC.

This clonotype was counted only a few times. J is TRBJ2-5 and V is TRBV7-9; D ambiguous. The CDR3 sequence is 13 residues long. Germline CDR1 is SEHNR and CDR2 is FQNEAQ (reference sequence). Trimming removed 7 bases from V and 5 bases from J, with 14 bases in between. CDR3 sequence (DNA): TGTGCCAGCACTCCATGGGCTGCGGAGACCCAGTACTTC. Encoded protein: CASTPWAAETQYF.

This clonotype was counted once. The V and J genes are TRBV12-3 or TRBV12-4 and TRBJ2-7; 9 nucleotides agree with TRBD2. J was trimmed by 5 bases and V by 7 bases; bases with no gene match: 6. The CDR3 runs to 13 residues. The CDR3 reads CASKGLANHEQYF. The CDR3 nucleotides are TGTGCCAGCAAAGGACTAGCGAACCACGAGCAGTACTTC.

V is TRBV6-1 and J is TRBJ1-5, with 8 bases fitting TRBD1. Unmatched junction bases numbered 10, after V lost 5 bases and J lost 7 bases. The germline V gene encodes CDR1 MNHNS and CDR2 SASEGT. This CDR3 comprises 15 residues. The CDR3 here is CASSYGTGMLQPQHF. CDR3 bases: TGTGCCAGCAGTTATGGGACAGGCATGCTGCAGCCCCAGCATTTT.

This clonotype was detected a few times. The rearrangement joins TRBV18 to TRBJ1-5, with no clear D. Trimming pared 3 bases from V and 3 bases from J, leaving 6 bases between. The CDR3 is 13 amino acids. The germline CDR1 and CDR2 sequences are KGHSH and LQKENI. The CDR3 spells CASSPGFNQPQHF. CDR3 nucleotides: TGTGCCAGCTCACCTGGTTTCAATCAGCCCCAGCATTTT.

This chain links TRBV20-1 with TRBJ2-1; no clear D. Germline V CDR1 and CDR2: DFQATT, SNEGSKA (reference sequence). Trimming pared 5 bases from V and 8 bases from J, leaving 13 bases between. This CDR3 comprises 12 residues. This CDR3 reads CSAFKQRDEQFF. In DNA form, the CDR3 reads TGCAGTGCTTTCAAGCAGCGCGATGAGCAGTTCTTC.

The chain recombines TRBV4-3 with TRBJ1-2, with D possibly matching TRBD1 (6 bases). The germline gives CDR1 LGHNA, CDR2 YSLEER. V was trimmed by 4 bases and J by 0 bases, leaving 12 bases between them. The CDR3 loop spans 15 amino acids. CDR3 region: CASSPKGHPNYGYTF. In nucleotides, the CDR3 is TGCGCCAGCAGCCCCAAGGGACACCCTAACTATGGCTACACCTTC.

Details on this clonotype: Its ends do not fully match the called genes, so a read error is possible. The V gene is TRBV7-9, the J gene TRBJ2-1; D call uncertain. Germline CDR1 and CDR2: SEHNR and FQNEAQ (reference sequence). The CDR3 is 13 residues long. This CDR3 is CASSTPTDKEQFF. CDR3 nucleotide sequence: TGTGCCAGCAGCACACCTACAGACAAAGAGCAGTTCTTC.

CDR3 sequence (DNA): TGTGCCAGCAGATCAGACTCGATCTACGAGCAGTACTTC. Residues: CASRSDSIYEQYF. The V gene is TRBV12-3 or TRBV12-4, the J gene TRBJ2-5; no definite D call. The DNA end favors TRBJ2-7, so the J call may be wrong. The CDR3 has 13 amino acids.